A single TCR beta chain is shown here with its context. No antigen is known for it. This sample is drawn from a study of cytomegalovirus exposure and HLA in healthy donors. Whole-study context: As released early, the data held 70 million to 100 million unique TCRs from HLA-typed donors. General study findings and limits: A cluster of highly shared sequence variants was likely a sequencing artifact.

The study ran its PCR with 60 Vbeta and 13 Jbeta primers. Profiled with immunoSEQ multiplex PCR; TCRdb holds only in-frame clones, not every one. The data contain about 180,000 clones, roughly 83% of them singletons. Sequencing input: PBMCs. The TCR comes from a man aged 30 to 39 in good health and CMV-seronegative.

The CDR3 DNA follows: TGTGCCAGCTCACCACAGGACGGGGGGATCGGAAAACTGTTTTTT. Translating it yields CASSPQDGGIGKLFF. This chain links TRBV18 with TRBJ1-4; possibly TRBD1 for D (5 bases). Per germline, CDR1 KGHSH and CDR2 LQKENI. This CDR3 comprises 15 residues. Trimming pared 1 base from V and 10 bases from J, leaving 16 bases between.